This TCR beta chain was captured by sequencing in a study of identifying expanded T cells in peripheral blood. Study-wide results and limits: Clone count variance between roughly 2-week samples rose with total template count. Differentially abundant clones: around 1.2 between replicates, 16.4 at about 13 days, less than 25 at four.

On this clone: The antigen remains undetermined.

Sequencing used immunoSEQ multiplex PCR; TCRdb keeps in-frame clones, though not all of them. The sample yields under 70,000 clones, about 89% seen once. This CDR3 is 15 amino acids long. J was trimmed by 4 bases and V by 5 bases; bases with no gene match: 9. Germline-derived CDR1 and CDR2 are SGHNT and YENEEA. This chain uses TRBV11-3 with TRBJ2-5, with 8 bases aligning to TRBD2. The clonotype comes from a person between 18 and 69 years old in good health. Sequencing was performed on blood. The CDR3 region has the DNA TGTGCCAGCAGCGTGGGGACTAGAGGACCAGAGACCCAGTACTTC. Protein sequence: CASSVGTRGPETQYF.